This paragraph covers one T cell receptor (beta chain) sequence. Its antigen is not identified. Fresh-frozen tumor tissue and more than two years of survival data were available for all. Assay used: immunoSEQ multiplex PCR; TCRdb lists only in-frame clones, some missing. The sample has tens of thousands of clones; approximately 81% are singletons. The entry originates in a study of glioma-infiltrating T cells after dendritic cell vaccination. About the research overall: Autologous tumor lysate-pulsed dendritic cell vaccination was given between about 2003 and 2013. Three intradermal dendritic cell vaccine injections were given every two weeks.

Study conclusions and caveats: Complete blood and tumor specimen sets were limited to few patients.

The origin of this receptor is a human donor with glioblastoma. The input for sequencing was blood, taken before dendritic cell vaccination.

The CDR3 region is CASSLEVPGSLTGNTIYF. CDR3 DNA sequence: TGTGCCAGCAGCTTAGAGGTCCCGGGGAGCCTAACTGGAAACACCATATATTTT. The chain has TRBV11-1 and TRBJ1-3; D is unclear. Trimming removed 1 base from V and 2 bases from J, with 18 bases in between. The CDR3 is made up of 18 amino acids. Germline CDR1 SGHAT, CDR2 FQDESV (reference sequence).